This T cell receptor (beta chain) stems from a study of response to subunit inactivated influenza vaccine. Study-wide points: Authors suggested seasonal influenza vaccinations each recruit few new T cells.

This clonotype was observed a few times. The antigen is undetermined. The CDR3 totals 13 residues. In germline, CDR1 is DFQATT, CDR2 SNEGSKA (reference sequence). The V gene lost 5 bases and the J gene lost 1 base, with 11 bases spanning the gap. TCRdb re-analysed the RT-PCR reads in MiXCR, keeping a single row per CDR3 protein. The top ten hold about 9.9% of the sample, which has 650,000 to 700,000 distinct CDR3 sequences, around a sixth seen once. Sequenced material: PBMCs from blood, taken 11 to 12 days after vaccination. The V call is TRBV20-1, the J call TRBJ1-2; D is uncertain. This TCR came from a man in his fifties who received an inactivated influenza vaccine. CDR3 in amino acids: CSAQNTVNYGYTF. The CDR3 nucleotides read TGCAGTGCTCAAAACACGGTTAACTATGGCTACACCTTC.